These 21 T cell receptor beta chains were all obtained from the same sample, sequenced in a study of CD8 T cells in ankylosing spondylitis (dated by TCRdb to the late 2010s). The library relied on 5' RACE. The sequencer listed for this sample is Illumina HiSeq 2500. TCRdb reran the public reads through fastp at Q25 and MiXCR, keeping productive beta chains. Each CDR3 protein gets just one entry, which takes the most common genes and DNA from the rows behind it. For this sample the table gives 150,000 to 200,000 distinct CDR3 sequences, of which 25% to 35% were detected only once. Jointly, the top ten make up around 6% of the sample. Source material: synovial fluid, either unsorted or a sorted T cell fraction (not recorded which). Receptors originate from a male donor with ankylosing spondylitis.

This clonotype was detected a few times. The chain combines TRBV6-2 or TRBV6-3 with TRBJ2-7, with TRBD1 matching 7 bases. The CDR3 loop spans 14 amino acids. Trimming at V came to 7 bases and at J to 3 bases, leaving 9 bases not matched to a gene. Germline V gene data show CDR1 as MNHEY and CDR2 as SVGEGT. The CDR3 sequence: CASIDEGQIYEQYF. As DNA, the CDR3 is TGTGCCAGCATCGACGAGGGACAGATCTACGAGCAGTACTTC.

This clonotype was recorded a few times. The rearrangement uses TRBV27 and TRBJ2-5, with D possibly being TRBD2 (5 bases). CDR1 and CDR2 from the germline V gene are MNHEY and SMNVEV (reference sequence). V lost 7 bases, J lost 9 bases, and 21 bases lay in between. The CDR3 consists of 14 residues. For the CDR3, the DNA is TGTGCCAGCACCTCCCCGGACCCACCCGGGGCCCAGTACTTC. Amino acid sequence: CASTSPDPPGAQYF.

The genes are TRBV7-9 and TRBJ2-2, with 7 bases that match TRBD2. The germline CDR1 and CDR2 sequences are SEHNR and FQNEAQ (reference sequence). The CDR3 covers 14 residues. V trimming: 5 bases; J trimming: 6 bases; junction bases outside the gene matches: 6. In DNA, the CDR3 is TGTGCCAGCAGCGAGCAGAGCGGGGCCGGGGAGCTGTTTTTT. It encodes CASSEQSGAGELFF.

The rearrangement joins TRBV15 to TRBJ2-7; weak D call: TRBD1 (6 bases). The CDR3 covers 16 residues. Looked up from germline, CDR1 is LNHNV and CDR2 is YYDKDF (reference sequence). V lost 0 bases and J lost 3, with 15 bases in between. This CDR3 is CATSRDPPGQLYEQYF. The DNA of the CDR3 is TGTGCCACCAGCAGAGATCCCCCGGGACAACTCTACGAGCAGTACTTC.

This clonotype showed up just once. The CDR3 loop reads CSARGFAQGRFRSTEAFF. The CDR3 bases are TGCAGTGCTAGAGGGTTTGCTCAGGGGAGATTTAGATCCACTGAAGCTTTCTTT. The chain combines TRBV20-1 with TRBJ1-1; possibly TRBD1 for D (6 bases). Germline lookup yields CDR1 DFQATT and CDR2 SNEGSKA (reference sequence). The V end was cut by 1 base, the J end by 4 bases, with 25 bases between. This CDR3 spans 18 amino acids.

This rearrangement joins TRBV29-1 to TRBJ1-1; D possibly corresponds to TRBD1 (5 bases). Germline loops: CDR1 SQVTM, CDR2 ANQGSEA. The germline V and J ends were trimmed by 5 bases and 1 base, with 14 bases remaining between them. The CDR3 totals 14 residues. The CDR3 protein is CSVPRRGTNTEAFF. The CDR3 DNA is TGCAGCGTTCCGAGGAGAGGGACGAACACTGAAGCTTTCTTT.

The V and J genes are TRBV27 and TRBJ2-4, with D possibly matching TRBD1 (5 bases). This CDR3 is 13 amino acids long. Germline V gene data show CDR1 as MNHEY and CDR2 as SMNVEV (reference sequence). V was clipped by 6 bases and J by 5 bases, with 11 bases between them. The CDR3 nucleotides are TGTGCCAGCAGCTCCAGGGCACAAAACATTCAGTACTTC. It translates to CASSSRAQNIQYF.

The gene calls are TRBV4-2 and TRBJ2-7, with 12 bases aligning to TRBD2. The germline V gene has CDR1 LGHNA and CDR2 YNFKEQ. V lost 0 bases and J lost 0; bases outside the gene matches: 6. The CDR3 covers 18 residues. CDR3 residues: CASSQELAGGSRSYEQYF. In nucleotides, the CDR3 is TGTGCCAGCAGCCAAGAGCTAGCGGGGGGGTCTCGCTCCTACGAGCAGTACTTC.

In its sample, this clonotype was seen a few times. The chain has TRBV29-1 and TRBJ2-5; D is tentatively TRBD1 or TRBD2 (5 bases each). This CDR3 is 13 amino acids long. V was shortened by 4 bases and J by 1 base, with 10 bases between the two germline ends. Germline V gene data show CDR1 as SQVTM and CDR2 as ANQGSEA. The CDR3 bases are TGCAGCGTTGGGGGGACCGGCCAAGAGACCCAGTACTTC. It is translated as CSVGGTGQETQYF.

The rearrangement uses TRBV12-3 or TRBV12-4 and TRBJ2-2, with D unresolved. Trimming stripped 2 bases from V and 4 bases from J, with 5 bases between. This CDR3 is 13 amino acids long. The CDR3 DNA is TGTGCCAGCAGTTTAAAGACCACCGGGGAGCTGTTTTTT. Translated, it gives CASSLKTTGELFF.

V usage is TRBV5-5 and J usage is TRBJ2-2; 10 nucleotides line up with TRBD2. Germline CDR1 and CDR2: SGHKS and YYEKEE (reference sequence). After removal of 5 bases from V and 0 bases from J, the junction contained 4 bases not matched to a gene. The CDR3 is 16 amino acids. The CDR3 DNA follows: TGTGCCAGCAGACAGGGACTAGCGCCGAACACCGGGGAGCTGTTTTTT. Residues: CASRQGLAPNTGELFF.

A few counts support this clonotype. The CDR3 DNA is TGTGCCACCAGTGATTTGAGGCGAAATACGCAGTATTTT. Translation: CATSDLRRNTQYF. The chain joins TRBV24-1 to TRBJ2-3; D not certain. Trimming removed 0 bases from V and 7 bases from J, with 7 bases in between. Per germline, CDR1 KGHDR and CDR2 SFDVKD. This CDR3 spans 13 amino acids.

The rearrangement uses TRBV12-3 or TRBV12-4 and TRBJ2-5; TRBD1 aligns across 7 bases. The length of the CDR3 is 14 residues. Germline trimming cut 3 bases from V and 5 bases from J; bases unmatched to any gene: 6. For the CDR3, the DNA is TGTGCCAGCAGTTTCTTACAGGGGACGGAGACCCAGTACTTC. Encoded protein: CASSFLQGTETQYF.

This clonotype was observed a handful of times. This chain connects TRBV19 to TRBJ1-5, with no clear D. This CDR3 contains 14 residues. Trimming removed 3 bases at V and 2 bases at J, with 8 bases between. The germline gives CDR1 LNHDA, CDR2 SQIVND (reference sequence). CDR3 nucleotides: TGTGCCAGTAGTATCAGAGGAGGCAATCAGCCCCAGCATTTT. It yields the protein CASSIRGGNQPQHF. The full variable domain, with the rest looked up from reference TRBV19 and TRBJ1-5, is DGGITQSPKYLFRKEGQNVTLSCEQNLNHDAMYWYRQDPGQGLRLIYYSQIVNDFQKGDIAEGYSVSREKKESFPLTVTSAQKNPTAFYLCASSIRGGNQPQHFGDGTRLSIL.

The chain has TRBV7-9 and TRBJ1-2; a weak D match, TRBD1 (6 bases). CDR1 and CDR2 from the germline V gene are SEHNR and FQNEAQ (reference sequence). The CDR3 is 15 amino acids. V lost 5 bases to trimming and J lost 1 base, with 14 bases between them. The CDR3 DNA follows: TGTGCCAGCAGCCTTGCAGGGGCGGTTAACTATGGCTACACCTTC. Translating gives CASSLAGAVNYGYTF.

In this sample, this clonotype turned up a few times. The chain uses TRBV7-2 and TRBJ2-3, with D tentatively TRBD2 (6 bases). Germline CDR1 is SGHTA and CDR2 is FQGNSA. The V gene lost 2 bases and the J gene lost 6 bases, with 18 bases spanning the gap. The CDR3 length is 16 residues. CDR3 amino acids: CASSLSAGIRRDTQYF. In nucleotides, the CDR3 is TGTGCCAGCAGCTTATCCGCGGGAATTCGTAGGGATACGCAGTATTTT.

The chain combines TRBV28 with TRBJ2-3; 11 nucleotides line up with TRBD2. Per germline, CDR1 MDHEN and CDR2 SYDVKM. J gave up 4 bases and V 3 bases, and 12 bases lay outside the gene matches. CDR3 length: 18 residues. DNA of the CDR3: TGTGCCAGCAGTTTGCCGGGACTAGCGGAAATTAACTCAGATACGCAGTATTTT. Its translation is CASSLPGLAEINSDTQYF.

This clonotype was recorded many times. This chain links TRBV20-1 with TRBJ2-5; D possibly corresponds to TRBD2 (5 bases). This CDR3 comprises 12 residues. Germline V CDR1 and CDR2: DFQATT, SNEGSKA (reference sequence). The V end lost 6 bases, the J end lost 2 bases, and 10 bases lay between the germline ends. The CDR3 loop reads CSAPDSQETQYF. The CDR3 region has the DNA TGCAGTGCGCCGGACTCACAAGAGACCCAGTACTTC.

DNA of the CDR3: TGTGCCAGCAGCTTCGACAGGGTCGGGAGCACTGAAGCTTTCTTT. Residues: CASSFDRVGSTEAFF. V usage is TRBV7-8 and J usage is TRBJ1-1; 7 bases map to TRBD1. Germline lookup yields CDR1 SGHVS and CDR2 FQNEAQ. V shed 3 bases and J 4 bases; nucleotides not matched to a gene: 8. The CDR3 has 15 amino acids.

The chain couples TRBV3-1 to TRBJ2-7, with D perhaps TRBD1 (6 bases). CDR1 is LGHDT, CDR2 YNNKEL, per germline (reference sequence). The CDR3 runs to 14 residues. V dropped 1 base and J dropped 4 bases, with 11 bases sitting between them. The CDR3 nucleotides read TGTGCCAGCAGCCAAGTTGACACAGGGTACGAGCAGTACTTC. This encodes CASSQVDTGYEQYF.

In nucleotides, the CDR3 is TGTGCCAGCACCCAACTTCGACTAGCCGGGACCCAGTACTTC. Its translation is CASTQLRLAGTQYF. V is TRBV28 and J is TRBJ2-5, with 7 nucleotides matching TRBD2. With 7 bases clipped from V and 7 bases from J, the junction kept 12 bases outside the gene matches. The CDR3 covers 14 residues. Germline lookup yields CDR1 MDHEN and CDR2 SYDVKM.